A single T cell receptor beta chain is shown here with its context. This record belongs to a study of shared clonotypes between healthy human individuals. The CDR3 is made up of 15 amino acids. CDR1 is LGHNA and CDR2 is YSLEER in the germline V gene. Trimming removed 4 bases at V and 2 bases at J, with 14 bases between. The data were produced by immunoSEQ multiplex PCR, yet TCRdb's version contains in-frame clones alone and is incomplete. The sample lists around 2.3 million clones, approximately 94% occurring once. V is TRBV4-3 and J is TRBJ2-5, with a tentative D call TRBD1 (5 bases). Sequenced input: naive CD4+ T cells sorted from blood. Stated subset: CD45RA+ positively selected. The receptor comes from a man between 18 and 35 years old in good health. The CDR3, as DNA: TGCGCCAGCAGCCCTCAGGGCGCCGGGCAAGAGACCCAGTACTTC. The encoded protein is CASSPQGAGQETQYF.